This entry features one T cell receptor beta chain sequence. Antigen unknown. One entry per CDR3 protein results from TCRdb running MiXCR on the RT-PCR reads. The table has more than 700,000 distinct CDR3 sequences, over 20% seen once. The entry originates in a study of response to subunit inactivated influenza vaccine. Trimming shortened V by 7 bases and J by 2 bases, and 20 bases separated the two germline ends. The CDR3 covers 17 residues. Germline CDR1 reads SEHNR; CDR2 reads FQNEAQ (reference sequence). Findings of the study overall: The study's authors posited that every seasonal influenza vaccination enlists few new T cells.

This chain joins TRBV7-9 and TRBJ2-2; possibly TRBD1 or TRBD2 for D (5 bases each). The sequence was obtained from a man between 45 and 60 years old who received an inactivated influenza vaccine. Sequences were derived from PBMCs from blood, sampled around 5 days after vaccination. Written as DNA, the CDR3 is TGTGCCAGCAACCAGAGAGCCGGGACGGATAACACCGGGGAGCTGTTTTTT. It specifies CASNQRAGTDNTGELFF.